The 6 T cell receptor beta chains in this list originate from one sample, sequenced in a study of cytomegalovirus exposure and HLA in healthy donors. The study ran its PCR with 60 Vbeta and 13 Jbeta primers. Only in-frame clones appear in the TCRdb table, and some are missing; sequencing was by immunoSEQ multiplex PCR. The table lists some 180,000 clones, 79% of them singletons. The specimen sequenced was PBMCs. The receptors were gathered from a woman aged 25 to 45 in good health and CMV-seropositive.

The sample holds one count of this clone. The V gene is TRBV7-6, the J gene TRBJ2-1, with 9 bases aligning to TRBD2. V trimming: 4 bases; J trimming: 6 bases; junction bases outside the gene matches: 16. The germline V gene has CDR1 SGHVS and CDR2 FNYEAQ. The CDR3 is 18 residues long. CDR3 loop: CASSSPRRRGGLGNEQFF. CDR3 nucleotide sequence: TGTGCCAGCAGCTCTCCCCGGAGGCGGGGGGGCCTCGGCAATGAGCAGTTCTTC.

V gene TRBV7-9 combines with J gene TRBJ1-2; 8 nucleotides match TRBD1. Germline CDR1 SEHNR, CDR2 FQNEAQ (reference sequence). This CDR3 region has 13 residues. The V segment lost 5 bases and the J segment 3 bases; nucleotides outside the gene matches: 2. CDR3 sequence: CASSPDRDYGYTF. The DNA of the CDR3 is TGTGCCAGCAGCCCGGACAGGGACTATGGCTACACCTTC.

The rearrangement links TRBV5-1 to TRBJ1-5; 9 bases line up with TRBD1. The V segment lost 2 bases and the J segment 3 bases; nucleotides outside the gene matches: 3. The CDR3 runs to 15 residues. Germline loops: CDR1 SGHRS, CDR2 YFSETQ. The CDR3 here is CASSLQGAPNQPQHF. CDR3 coding DNA: TGCGCCAGCAGCTTACAGGGGGCGCCCAATCAGCCCCAGCATTTT.

The chain joins TRBV7-2 to TRBJ2-7, with TRBD2 identical over 9 bases. This CDR3 has 16 amino acids. The V gene end was trimmed by 2 bases and the J gene end by 6 bases; junction bases not matched to a gene: 11. CDR1 and CDR2 from the germline V gene are SGHTA and FQGNSA. This CDR3 is CASSLSAGGLLVEQYF. The DNA for the CDR3 is TGTGCCAGCAGCTTATCGGCGGGGGGGCTTTTAGTCGAGCAGTACTTC.

The rearrangement uses TRBV5-6 and TRBJ1-3; the D is unclear. The V gene's germline CDR1 is SGHDT and CDR2 YYEEEE. The CDR3 loop spans 17 amino acids. V was pared by 3 bases and J by 0 bases, with 16 bases between. CDR3 amino acids: CASSSDTGVSSGNTIYF. The DNA for the CDR3 is TGTGCCAGCAGCTCAGATACCGGGGTGAGCTCTGGAAACACCATATATTTT.

The CDR3 DNA reads as TGTGCCAGCAGCTTAGCGGGACAGGGGGAAGGAGATACGCAGTATTTT. It translates to CASSLAGQGEGDTQYF. V usage is TRBV11-2 and J usage is TRBJ2-3; 11 bases are shared with TRBD1. There are 16 residues in the CDR3. The trim removed 1 base at V and 5 bases at J, leaving 5 bases unmatched. CDR1 and CDR2 (germline): SGHAT, FQNNGV. Drawing the rest from reference TRBV11-2 and TRBJ2-3, the complete variable domain is EAGVAQSPRYKIIEKRQSVAFWCNPISGHATLYWYQQILGQGPKLLIQFQNNGVVDDSQLPKDRFSAERLKGVDSTLKIQPAKLEDSAVYLCASSLAGQGEGDTQYFGPGTRLTVL.